A single sample is the source of the 30 T cell receptor beta chains below, sequenced in a study of regulatory T cells in long-lasting Graves disease. Time point here: newly diagnosed GD, antithyroid drugs for less than 3 months. Construction of the TCR library relied on RNA isolated from PBMCs. HTBI primers from iRepertoire and Arm-PCR of CDR3 regions yielded the TCR beta libraries. Each CDR3 protein gets one entry after TCRdb re-called the multiplex PCR reads with MiXCR. The table records approximately 390,000 distinct CDR3 sequences, about 17% of them present only once. The data were also submitted as part of a second study, on T cells in Graves' hyperthyroidism and ophthalmopathy.

This specimen was peripheral blood mononuclear cells (PBMCs), taken at new diagnosis, from a patient treated with antithyroid drugs. The receptors were sampled from a young woman with Graves disease.

CDR3: CASSYNAEQPQHF. For the CDR3, the DNA is TGTGCCAGCAGTTATAACGCCGAACAGCCCCAGCATTTT. The J gene is TRBJ1-5, the V gene TRBV6-9; D call uncertain. This CDR3 has 13 residues. V dropped 2 bases and J dropped 7 bases, with 9 bases sitting between them. Germline V gene sequence: CDR1 MNHGY, CDR2 SVAAGI.

The rearrangement joins TRBV2 to TRBJ2-3; 10 bases line up with TRBD2. V shed 5 bases, J shed 1 base, and the junction held 9 bases outside the gene matches. The CDR3 spans 17 residues. CDR1 and CDR2 from the germline V gene are SNHLY and FYNNEI. The DNA for the CDR3 is TGTGCCAGCAGTTTACTAGCGGGGACCTCTCGCACAGATACGCAGTATTTT. Amino acid sequence: CASSLLAGTSRTDTQYF.

Many counts were recorded for this clonotype. The CDR3 loop reads CASSLGWRYEQYF. The DNA of the CDR3 is TGTGCCAGCAGTTTAGGTTGGAGGTACGAGCAGTACTTC. The chain carries TRBV27 and TRBJ2-7; D may be TRBD2 (5 bases). CDR1 is MNHEY, CDR2 SMNVEV, per germline (reference sequence). Trimming pared 2 bases from V and 4 bases from J, leaving 9 bases between. This CDR3 comprises 13 residues.

V gene TRBV6-2 or TRBV6-3 combines with J gene TRBJ1-4; D not certain. The V end lost 8 bases, the J end lost 10 bases, and 17 bases lay between the germline ends. CDR3 length: 13 residues. Germline V gives CDR1 MNHEY, CDR2 SVGEGT. The CDR3 DNA is TGTGCCAGCCGGAGCCCATCTGCGGGAAAACTGTTTTTT. Translation gives CASRSPSAGKLFF.

Concerning this clonotype itself: Since a much larger clone is just one base distant, this may be a read error. This rearrangement joins TRBV11-2 to TRBJ1-6, with D maybe TRBD1 (6 bases). Per germline, CDR1 SGHAT and CDR2 FQNNGV. This CDR3 is built from 14 residues. Here the CDR3 DNA reads TGTGCCAGCAGCTTACCAGGGGCAACCCAACCCCCCCACTTT. As protein: CASSLPGATQPPHF.

V is TRBV12-3 or TRBV12-4 and J is TRBJ2-2; perhaps TRBD1 as D (6 bases). V gave up 6 bases and J gave up 6 bases, with 14 bases separating them. The CDR3 loop spans 14 amino acids. CDR3 sequence (DNA): TGTGCCAGCAGACCGACAGGCCGGTCCGGGGAGCTGTTTTTT. It encodes CASRPTGRSGELFF.

This clonotype was seen ten or more times. This chain uses TRBV30 with TRBJ2-7; D is uncertain. From germline, CDR1 is GTSNPN and CDR2 SVGIG (reference sequence). V was shortened by 2 bases and J by 6 bases, with 8 bases between the two germline ends. The CDR3 runs 11 residues. CDR3 sequence: CAWSYRSEQYF. CDR3 bases: TGTGCCTGGAGTTATCGTTCCGAGCAGTACTTC.

This clonotype was observed many times. This chain links TRBV18 with TRBJ2-1, with 9 bases matching TRBD1. Trimming cost V 5 bases and J 6 bases; bases outside gene matches: 20. The germline CDR1 and CDR2 sequences are KGHSH and LQKENI. The CDR3 runs 19 residues. This chain's CDR3 is CASSLRQGVSLRPSNEQFF. CDR3 bases: TGTGCCAGCTCATTACGACAGGGGGTGTCTCTTCGACCTAGCAATGAGCAGTTCTTC.

This clonotype was counted only a few times. J is TRBJ1-1 and V is TRBV19; D may be TRBD1 (5 bases). There are 13 residues in the CDR3. V gave up 4 bases and J gave up 5 bases, with 11 bases separating them. Germline V gene data show CDR1 as LNHDA and CDR2 as SQIVND (reference sequence). The CDR3 coding sequence is TGTGCCAGTAGTAAACGACAGTGGACTGAAGCTTTCTTT. Amino acids: CASSKRQWTEAFF. Supplemented by reference TRBV19 and TRBJ1-1, the full variable domain reads DGGITQSPKYLFRKEGQNVTLSCEQNLNHDAMYWYRQDPGQGLRLIYYSQIVNDFQKGDIAEGYSVSREKKESFPLTVTSAQKNPTAFYLCASSKRQWTEAFFGQGTRLTVV.

This clonotype was observed many times. The chain employs TRBV10-3 and TRBJ2-1; D possibly corresponds to TRBD1 (5 bases). Looked up from germline, CDR1 is ENHRY and CDR2 is SYGVKD. The V end lost 4 bases, the J end lost 0 bases, and 7 bases lay between the germline ends. CDR3 length: 14 residues. CDR3 DNA sequence: TGTGCCATCAGTGGACAGAGCTCCTACAATGAGCAGTTCTTC. Its protein product is CAISGQSSYNEQFF.

This clonotype was counted many times. The V and J genes are TRBV7-9 and TRBJ2-3, with 7 positions matching TRBD2. J lost 4 bases, V lost 10 bases, and 5 bases had no gene match. The germline CDR1 and CDR2 sequences are SEHNR and FQNEAQ (reference sequence). The CDR3 contains 12 residues. CDR3 amino acids: CATRGGADTQYF. The CDR3 nucleotides are TGTGCCACCCGCGGGGGAGCAGATACGCAGTATTTT. Filled out from reference TRBV7-9 and TRBJ2-3, the complete variable domain reads DTGVSQNPRHKITKRGQNVTFRCDPISEHNRLYWYRQTLGQGPEFLTYFQNEAQLEKSRLLSDRFSAERPKGSFSTLEIQRTEQGDSAMYLCATRGGADTQYFGPGTRLTVL.

The chain is built from TRBV6-1 and TRBJ2-2; 9 positions match TRBD2. J gave up 7 bases and V 7 bases, and 10 bases lay outside the gene matches. The CDR3 consists of 15 residues. CDR1 MNHNS and CDR2 SASEGT come from the germline V gene. CDR3 coding DNA: TGTGCCAGCATCGAGATAGCGGGAGACCTCGGGGAGCTGTTTTTT. Amino acid sequence: CASIEIAGDLGELFF.

With respect to this clonotype: A much larger clone differs from this one at a single base, so this may be a read error. The DNA is omitted, as the CDR3 cannot be located on it reliably, and the CDR3 follows TCRdb's listing. The V and J genes are TRBV2 and TRBJ1-2; the table's D call of TRBD1 was not tested on the DNA. CDR1 SNHLY and CDR2 FYNNEI come from the germline V gene. The CDR3 is 15 amino acids in total, end residues counted. The CDR3 reads CAIPSVVGADYGCTF.

The chain combines TRBV20-1 with TRBJ1-2, with D hard to call. Trimming cost V 1 base and J 0 bases, with 9 bases left between them. The CDR3 extends over 14 amino acids. Germline CDR1 reads DFQATT; CDR2 reads SNEGSKA (reference sequence). CDR3: CSARAESANYGYTF. CDR3 DNA sequence: TGCAGTGCTAGAGCGGAGTCAGCTAACTATGGCTACACCTTC.

This clonotype was seen many times. The chain employs TRBV28 and TRBJ2-1, with 10 bases matching TRBD2. Germline CDR1 MDHEN, CDR2 SYDVKM. CDR3 size: 18 residues. Trimming removed 4 bases from V and 0 bases from J; junction bases left unmatched: 9. The CDR3 protein is CASSWDLTSGTSYNEQFF. DNA of the CDR3: TGTGCCAGCAGTTGGGACCTAACTAGCGGGACCTCCTACAATGAGCAGTTCTTC. Filled out from reference TRBV28 and TRBJ2-1, the complete variable domain reads DVKVTQSSRYLVKRTGEKVFLECVQDMDHENMFWYRQDPGLGLRLIYFSYDVKMKEKGDIPEGYSVSREKKERFSLILESASTNQTSMYLCASSWDLTSGTSYNEQFFGPGTRLTVL.

The sample holds one count of this clonotype. The chain links TRBV6-1 to TRBJ1-6; weak D call: TRBD1 (5 bases). From germline, CDR1 is MNHNS and CDR2 SASEGT. The CDR3 length is 13 residues. Trimming cost V 5 bases and J 10 bases, with 12 bases left between them. CDR3 nucleotide sequence: TGTGCCAGCAGTCCTGACAGAGCCTCACCCCTCCACTTT. Translation gives CASSPDRASPLHF.

This clonotype occurred many times. This chain connects TRBV27 to TRBJ1-2; D uncertain. Trimming shortened V by 5 bases and J by 6 bases, and 7 bases separated the two germline ends. The CDR3 has 11 residues. Germline V lookup: CDR1 MNHEY, CDR2 SMNVEV (reference sequence). The CDR3 region has the DNA TGTGCCAGCAGTGAAGGCAATGGCTACACCTTC. Its protein product is CASSEGNGYTF.

This chain links TRBV20-1 with TRBJ1-5; 11 nucleotides agree with TRBD1. The length of the CDR3 is 17 residues. The ends lost 0 bases at V and 0 bases at J; junction bases unmatched: 4. CDR1 is DFQATT and CDR2 is SNEGSKA in the germline V gene (reference sequence). DNA of the CDR3: TGCAGTGCTAGAGACCCCGGGACAGGGGGTAGCAATCAGCCCCAGCATTTT. The encoded protein is CSARDPGTGGSNQPQHF.

For this clonotype: Just one base apart from a much larger clone, this may be a read error. The chain joins TRBV5-1 to TRBJ2-1; TRBD2 matches 8 bases. Trimming removed 2 bases from V and 10 bases from J; junction bases left unmatched: 8. Germline V CDR1 and CDR2: SGHRS, YFSETQ. This CDR3 contains 14 residues. The DNA for the CDR3 is TGCGCCAGCAGCTTTGGACTAGCTGGGTACGAGCAGTTCTTC. The encoded protein is CASSFGLAGYEQFF.

This clonotype was counted ten times or more. The rearrangement uses TRBV3-1 and TRBJ1-1, with 7 bases that match TRBD1. This CDR3 is built from 15 residues. J was trimmed by 5 bases and V by 1 base; bases with no gene match: 7. Germline lookup yields CDR1 LGHDT and CDR2 YNNKEL (reference sequence). The CDR3 DNA follows: TGTGCCAGCAGCCAAGCGGGAGCACAGGGGACTGAAGCTTTCTTT. Its translation is CASSQAGAQGTEAFF.

The V gene is TRBV24-1, the J gene TRBJ2-1; tentatively, D is TRBD2 (6 bases). Trimming took 5 bases from V and 8 from J, leaving 18 bases between them. Germline assignment: CDR1 KGHDR and CDR2 SFDVKD. The CDR3 contains 15 residues. The CDR3 sequence: CATSARKGLSDEQFF. The CDR3 DNA follows: TGTGCCACCAGTGCTCGAAAGGGACTTTCTGATGAGCAGTTCTTC.

This sequence joins TRBV9 and TRBJ2-7; D possibly corresponds to TRBD1 (5 bases). This CDR3 contains 12 residues. Deletions cut 2 bases from V and 6 bases from J, with 9 bases between. From germline, CDR1 is SGDLS and CDR2 YYNGEE. The CDR3 bases are TGTGCCAGCAGCGTCGGTACAGGCGAGCAGTACTTC. It yields the protein CASSVGTGEQYF.

This clonotype was detected many times. V is TRBV5-1 and J is TRBJ2-5; no definite D call. The germline V gene encodes CDR1 SGHRS and CDR2 YFSETQ. V lost 6 bases and J 5 bases, leaving 20 bases between the germline ends. This CDR3 has 15 residues. Written as DNA, the CDR3 is TGCGCCAGCACCAAATTGGGCTCTAGTTCGGAGACCCAGTACTTC. Protein product: CASTKLGSSSETQYF.

The rearrangement joins TRBV2 to TRBJ2-1; the D gene could be TRBD1 or TRBD2 (5 bases each). The germline V and J ends were trimmed by 4 bases and 0 bases, with 13 bases remaining between them. CDR3 length: 16 amino acids. Germline lookup yields CDR1 SNHLY and CDR2 FYNNEI. The CDR3 region is CASSGSGDHSYNEQFF. The CDR3 coding sequence is TGTGCCAGCAGTGGGTCCGGGGACCACTCCTACAATGAGCAGTTCTTC.

This clonotype was picked up many times. The chain recombines TRBV7-3 with TRBJ2-1; D is unclear. The V end was cut by 4 bases, the J end by 3 bases, with 7 bases between. Germline lookup yields CDR1 SGHTA and CDR2 FQGTGA. The length of the CDR3 is 13 residues. CDR3: CASSSTGYNEQFF. The CDR3 nucleotides are TGTGCCAGCAGCTCTACTGGCTACAATGAGCAGTTCTTC. The entire variable domain, with the rest obtained from reference TRBV7-3 and TRBJ2-1, is as follows: GAGVSQTPSNKVTEKGKYVELRCDPISGHTALYWYRQSLGQGPEFLIYFQGTGAADDSGLPNDRFFAVRPEGSVSTLKIQRTERGDSAVYLCASSSTGYNEQFFGPGTRLTVL.

At least ten counts were recorded for this clonotype. The rearrangement joins TRBV11-2 to TRBJ2-3; 13 bases match TRBD2. The ends lost 5 bases at V and 2 bases at J; junction bases unmatched: 4. Per germline, CDR1 SGHAT and CDR2 FQNNGV. The CDR3 consists of 16 residues. CDR3 residues: CASSQGLAGTTDTQYF. The CDR3 DNA reads TGTGCCAGCAGCCAGGGACTAGCGGGGACCACAGATACGCAGTATTTT.

This clonotype was seen repeatedly, ten times or more. The rearrangement uses TRBV28 and TRBJ2-2; the D gene is possibly TRBD1 (6 bases). V lost 0 bases and J 5 bases, leaving 10 bases between the germline ends. This CDR3 comprises 15 residues. Germline assignment: CDR1 MDHEN and CDR2 SYDVKM. The CDR3 DNA sequence: TGTGCCAGCAGTTTATGGGCAGGGGATACCGGGGAGCTGTTTTTT. Translation gives CASSLWAGDTGELFF.

There are many counts of this clonotype. The chain employs TRBV5-1 and TRBJ2-1; no firm D call. The germline CDR1 and CDR2 sequences are SGHRS and YFSETQ. The CDR3 consists of 17 residues. The V end lost 5 bases, the J end lost 8 bases, and 26 bases lay between the germline ends. CDR3 DNA sequence: TGCGCCAGCAGTGAGCCTGACGGTGGCTGGGTTAAGGATGAGCAGTTCTTC. This translates into CASSEPDGGWVKDEQFF.

This clonotype was seen repeatedly, ten times or more. This chain uses TRBV4-2 with TRBJ2-2; 8 nucleotides line up with TRBD2. V shed 0 bases and J 9 bases; nucleotides not matched to a gene: 15. The length of the CDR3 is 18 residues. Germline values: CDR1 LGHNA, CDR2 YNFKEQ. CDR3 in amino acids: CASSQDPTTGTRSRELFF. DNA for the CDR3: TGTGCCAGCAGCCAAGATCCAACCACCGGGACTAGATCCCGGGAGCTGTTTTTT.

This clonotype came up many times. The rearrangement links TRBV11-2 to TRBJ2-6; either TRBD1 or TRBD2 may fit D (5 bases each). Germline lookup yields CDR1 SGHAT and CDR2 FQNNGV. Trimming removed 4 bases from V and 0 bases from J, with 16 bases in between. The CDR3 loop spans 18 amino acids. The CDR3 protein is CASSYSGTVFSGANVLTF. The CDR3 nucleotides read TGTGCCAGCAGCTATTCAGGGACGGTCTTCTCTGGGGCCAACGTCCTGACTTTC.